Following are 9 T cell receptor beta chains from one sample sequenced in a study of cytomegalovirus exposure and HLA in healthy donors. Clones were read by immunoSEQ multiplex PCR, and TCRdb kept only the in-frame ones, dropping some. The sample yields 150,000 or so clones, more than 80% seen once. Input material: PBMCs. The receptors were gathered from a woman aged 30 to 39 in good health and CMV-seropositive.

Only one count was recorded for this clone. V gene TRBV11-2 combines with J gene TRBJ1-3; D call uncertain. This CDR3 contains 15 residues. Deletions cut 5 bases from V and 2 bases from J, with 13 bases between. Per the germline V gene, CDR1 is SGHAT and CDR2 is FQNNGV. CDR3 in amino acids: CASSERPGAGNTIYF. The CDR3 bases are TGTGCCAGCAGCGAACGGCCCGGAGCTGGAAACACCATATATTTT.

This chain uses TRBV18 with TRBJ2-7; TRBD1 agrees at 8 bases. This CDR3 region has 16 residues. V lost 0 bases to trimming and J lost 5 bases; unmatched junction nucleotides: 9. In germline, CDR1 is KGHSH, CDR2 LQKENI. The CDR3, as DNA: TGTGCCAGCTCACCACCCTCCAGGGGGCTAATCGACGAGCAGTACTTC. As protein: CASSPPSRGLIDEQYF.

The rearrangement uses TRBV5-6 and TRBJ2-1, with 10 positions matching TRBD2. The V and J ends lost 2 bases and 3 bases, in that order; junction bases with no gene match: 5. There are 16 residues in the CDR3. CDR1 SGHDT and CDR2 YYEEEE come from the germline V gene. The chain's CDR3 is CASSFRSSGSYNEQFF. DNA of the CDR3: TGTGCCAGCAGCTTCAGATCTAGCGGGAGCTACAATGAGCAGTTCTTC.

The chain uses TRBV6-1 and TRBJ1-3; no clear D. This CDR3 has 15 residues. Germline CDR1 MNHNS, CDR2 SASEGT. V lost 2 bases, J lost 4 bases, and 12 bases lay in between. The chain's CDR3 is CASSERGASGNTIYF. CDR3 bases: TGTGCCAGCAGTGAACGGGGAGCTTCAGGAAACACCATATATTTT.

This sequence joins TRBV14 and TRBJ1-1; perhaps TRBD1 as D (6 bases). Germline V gene data show CDR1 as SGHDN and CDR2 as FVKESK. The V and J ends lost 1 base and 3 bases respectively, with 18 bases between them. This CDR3 contains 17 residues. CDR3 sequence reads: CASSQVTGQNLYTEAFF. The CDR3 DNA follows: TGTGCCAGCAGCCAAGTTACAGGACAGAACCTATACACTGAAGCTTTCTTT. The full variable domain, in which reference TRBV14 and TRBJ1-1 provide the parts outside the CDR3, is EAGVTQFPSHSVIEKGQTVTLRCDPISGHDNLYWYRRVMGKEIKFLLHFVKESKQDESGMPNNRFLAERTGGTYSTLKVQPAELEDSGVYFCASSQVTGQNLYTEAFFGQGTRLTVV.

V usage is TRBV11-2 and J usage is TRBJ2-2; TRBD1 matches 11 bases. CDR1 is SGHAT and CDR2 is FQNNGV in the germline V gene. Germline trimming cut 0 bases from V and 6 bases from J; bases unmatched to any gene: 9. The CDR3 sequence is 18 residues long. CDR3 nucleotides: TGTGCCAGCAGCTTAGAGCTTAGGACAGGGGGCAGGGCCGGGGAGCTGTTTTTT. Protein product: CASSLELRTGGRAGELFF.

The chain joins TRBV11-1 to TRBJ2-1; a possible D gene is TRBD1 (7 bases). The CDR3 extends over 14 amino acids. V lost 8 bases to trimming and J lost 1 base, with 12 bases between them. Germline CDR1 SGHAT, CDR2 FQDESV (reference sequence). The CDR3 DNA reads TGTGCCAGCGGGGGGACAGCTTCCTACAATGAGCAGTTCTTC. Its protein is CASGGTASYNEQFF.

The CDR3 sequence: CASRASMNTEAFF. The CDR3 DNA follows: TGTGCCAGCAGGGCTTCGATGAACACTGAAGCTTTCTTT. The chain links TRBV6-1 to TRBJ1-1; D is unclear. The V gene lost 6 bases and the J gene lost 0 bases, with 8 bases spanning the gap. Germline loops: CDR1 MNHNS, CDR2 SASEGT. This CDR3 has 13 residues.

At least ten counts were recorded for this clone. This chain joins TRBV5-4 and TRBJ2-2, with 11 bases aligning to TRBD2. Germline loops: CDR1 SGHNT, CDR2 YYREEE (reference sequence). Trimming at V came to 0 bases and at J to 2 bases, leaving 0 bases not matched to a gene. This CDR3 spans 16 amino acids. The CDR3 here is CASSLGLAGNTGELFF. The CDR3 DNA reads as TGTGCCAGCAGCTTGGGACTAGCGGGAAACACCGGGGAGCTGTTTTTT.